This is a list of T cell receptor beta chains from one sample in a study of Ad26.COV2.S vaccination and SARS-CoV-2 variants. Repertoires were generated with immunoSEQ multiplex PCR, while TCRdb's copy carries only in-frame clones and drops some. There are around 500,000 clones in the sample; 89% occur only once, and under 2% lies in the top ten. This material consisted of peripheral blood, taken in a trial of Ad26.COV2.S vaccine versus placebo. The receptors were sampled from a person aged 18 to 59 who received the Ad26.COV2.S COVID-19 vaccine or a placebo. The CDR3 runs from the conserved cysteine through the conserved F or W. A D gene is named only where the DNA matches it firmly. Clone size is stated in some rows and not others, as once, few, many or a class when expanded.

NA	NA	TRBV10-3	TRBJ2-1	CAISESGGYNEQFF	TGTGCCATCAGTGAGTCGGGGGGCTACAATGAGCAGTTCTTC
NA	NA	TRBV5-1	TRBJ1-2	CASSVDLGGYTF	TGCGCCAGCAGCGTGGACCTTGGTGGCTACACCTTC
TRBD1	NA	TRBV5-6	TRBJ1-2	CASSWTGRGYGYTF	TGTGCCAGCAGCTGGACAGGGAGGGGCTATGGCTACACCTTC
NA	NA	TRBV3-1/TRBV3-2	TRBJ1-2	CASSQVFTEKYGYTF	TGTGCCAGCAGCCAAGTTTTCACAGAGAAATATGGCTACACCTTC
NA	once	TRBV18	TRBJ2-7	CASSSGTLADEQYF	TGTGCCAGCTCATCCGGGACCTTAGCTGACGAGCAGTACTTC
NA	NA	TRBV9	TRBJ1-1	CASSGGTLGGTEAFF	TGTGCCAGCAGCGGCGGGACTCTCGGAGGCACTGAAGCTTTCTTT
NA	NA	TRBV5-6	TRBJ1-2	CASSRRQGPPGYGYTF	TGTGCCAGCAGCAGGCGCCAGGGGCCACCAGGCTATGGCTACACCTTC
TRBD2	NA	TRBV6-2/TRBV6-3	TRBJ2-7	CASSRAASGDRYEQYF	TGTGCCAGCAGTCGGGCAGCTAGCGGGGACCGCTACGAGCAGTACTTC
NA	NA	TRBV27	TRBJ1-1	CASSLYKGGLDTEAFF	TGTGCCAGCAGTTTATATAAGGGAGGGCTGGACACTGAAGCTTTCTTT
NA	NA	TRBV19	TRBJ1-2	CASSIYSTDSYGYTF	TGTGCCAGTAGTATATACAGTACAGACAGCTATGGCTACACCTTC
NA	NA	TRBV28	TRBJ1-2	CASSLTGYGYTF	TGTGCCAGCAGTTTGACGGGCTATGGCTACACCTTC
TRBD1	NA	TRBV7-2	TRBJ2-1	CASSLAGTGGSYNEQFF	TGTGCCAGCAGCTTAGCGGGGACAGGGGGCTCCTACAATGAGCAGTTCTTC
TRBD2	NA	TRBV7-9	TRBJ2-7	CASSLGSGLVRNEQYF	TGTGCCAGCAGCTTAGGTTCTGGACTAGTTAGAAACGAGCAGTACTTC
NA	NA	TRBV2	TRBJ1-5	CASSGLLGNQPQHF	TGTGCCAGCAGTGGGCTTTTGGGCAATCAGCCCCAGCATTTT
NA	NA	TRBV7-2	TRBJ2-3	CASSLGRSTDTQYF	TGTGCCAGCAGCTTGGGACGGAGCACAGATACGCAGTATTTT
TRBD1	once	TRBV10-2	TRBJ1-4	CASTDRGHRLNEKLFF	TGCGCCAGCACTGACAGGGGTCATCGATTGAATGAAAAACTGTTTTTT
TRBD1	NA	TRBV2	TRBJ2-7	CASSLRDRGFEQYF	TGTGCCAGCAGTCTCCGGGACAGGGGGTTCGAGCAGTACTTC
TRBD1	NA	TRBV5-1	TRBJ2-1	CASSSSTGAYNEQFF	TGCGCCAGCAGCTCCTCGACAGGGGCATACAATGAGCAGTTCTTC
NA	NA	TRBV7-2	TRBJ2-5	CASSLAGLRETQYF	TGTGCCAGCAGCTTAGCAGGGCTGCGAGAGACCCAGTACTTC
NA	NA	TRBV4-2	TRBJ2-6	CASSQDWTGANVLTF	TGTGCCAGCAGCCAAGATTGGACTGGGGCCAACGTCCTGACTTTC
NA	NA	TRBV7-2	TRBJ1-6	CASSRGVGSPLHF	TGTGCCAGCAGTAGAGGAGTAGGTTCACCCCTCCACTTT
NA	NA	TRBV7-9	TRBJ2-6	CASSLVQGDLTF	TGTGCCAGCAGCTTAGTTCAAGGGGACCTGACTTTC
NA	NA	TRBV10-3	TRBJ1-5	CAISESLSDQPQHF	TGTGCCATCAGTGAGTCGTTGAGCGATCAGCCCCAGCATTTT
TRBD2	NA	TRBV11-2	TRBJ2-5	CASSSTSGAQETQYF	TGTGCCAGCAGCTCGACTAGCGGGGCCCAAGAGACCCAGTACTTC
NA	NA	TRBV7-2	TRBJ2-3	CASSLGGRTDTQYF	TGTGCCAGCAGCTTAGGAGGTCGCACAGATACGCAGTATTTT
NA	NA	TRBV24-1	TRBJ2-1	CATGLGENEQFF	TGTGCCACAGGACTGGGGGAGAATGAGCAGTTCTTC
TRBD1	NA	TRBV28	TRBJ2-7	CASQDRDHEQYF	TGTGCCAGCCAAGACAGGGACCACGAGCAGTACTTC
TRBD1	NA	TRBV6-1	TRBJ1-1	CASSFTGGEAFF	TGTGCCAGCAGTTTCACAGGGGGTGAGGCTTTCTTT
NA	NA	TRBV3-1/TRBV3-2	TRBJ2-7	CASSQVSYEQYF	TGTGCCAGCAGCCAAGTCTCCTACGAGCAGTACTTC
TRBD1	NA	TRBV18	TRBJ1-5	CASSPGQGFQPQHF	TGTGCCAGCTCACCCGGACAGGGGTTTCAGCCCCAGCATTTT
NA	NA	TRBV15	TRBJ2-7	CATSRDPLRPMSYEQYF	TGTGCCACCAGCAGAGATCCCTTGCGGCCGATGTCCTACGAGCAGTACTTC
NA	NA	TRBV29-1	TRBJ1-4	CSVEESGGGYEKLFF	TGCAGCGTTGAAGAATCCGGCGGGGGCTATGAAAAACTGTTTTTT
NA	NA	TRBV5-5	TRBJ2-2	CASSLRQGSGELFF	TGTGCCAGCAGCTTGCGCCAGGGGTCCGGGGAGCTGTTTTTT
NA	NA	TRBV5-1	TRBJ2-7	CASSFGQAAGSYEQYF	TGCGCCAGCAGCTTCGGACAGGCCGCGGGATCCTACGAGCAGTACTTC
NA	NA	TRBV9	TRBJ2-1	CASSPRMNNEQFF	TGTGCCAGCAGCCCAAGGATGAACAATGAGCAGTTCTTC